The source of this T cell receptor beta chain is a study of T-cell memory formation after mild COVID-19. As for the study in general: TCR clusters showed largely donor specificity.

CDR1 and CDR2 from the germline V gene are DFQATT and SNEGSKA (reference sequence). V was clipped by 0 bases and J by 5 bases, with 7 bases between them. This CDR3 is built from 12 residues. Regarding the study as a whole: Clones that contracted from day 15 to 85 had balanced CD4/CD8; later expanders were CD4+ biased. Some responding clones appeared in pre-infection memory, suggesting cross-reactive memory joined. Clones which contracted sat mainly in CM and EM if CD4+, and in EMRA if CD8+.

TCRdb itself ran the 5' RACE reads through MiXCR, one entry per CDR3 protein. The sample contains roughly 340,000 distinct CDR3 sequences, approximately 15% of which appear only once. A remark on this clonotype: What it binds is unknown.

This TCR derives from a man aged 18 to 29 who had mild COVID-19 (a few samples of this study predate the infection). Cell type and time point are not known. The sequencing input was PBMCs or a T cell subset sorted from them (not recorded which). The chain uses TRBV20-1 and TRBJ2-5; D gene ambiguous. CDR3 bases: TGCAGTGCTAGAGACCTCAGCGAGACCCAGTACTTC. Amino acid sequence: CSARDLSETQYF.